This TCR beta chain comes out of a study of long-term antiretroviral therapy in people with HIV. V lost 5 bases and J lost 6, with 6 bases in between. CDR3 length: 11 amino acids. Germline assignment: CDR1 LNHNV and CDR2 YYDKDF (reference sequence). Comment on this clone: What it binds is unknown.

The libraries were made with immunoSEQ v3.0 at survey level. TCRdb's copy holds only in-frame clones and misses some; the assay was immunoSEQ multiplex PCR. The data contain tens of thousands of clones, almost 95% of them singletons. The study, taken as a whole, reports: Relative to transplant donor controls, diversity remained lower despite increasing after ART. Pre-ART clonal expansion yielded clones that dominated the repertoire at all time points.

This TCR derives from a man over 45 with HIV. This specimen was unsorted PBMCs, taken 7.4 years after starting antiretroviral therapy. The V gene is TRBV15, the J gene TRBJ2-3; D unclear. For the CDR3, the DNA is TGTGCCACCAGCGGTGGGGATACGCAGTATTTT. Protein: CATSGGDTQYF.